These 15 T cell receptor beta chains were sequenced from one sample in a study of T cell clonality in common variable immunodeficiency (dated by TCRdb to 2013 to 2016). Library creation used the immunoSEQ multiplex PCR assay. TCRdb holds this immuneACCESS table with in-frame rearrangements only. Some clones are missing; in checked studies, unresolved V genes explain under half, and the rest has no known cause. The table for this sample lists approximately 56,000 clones, none of them counted only once. The ten largest clones take up just over 2% of the sample. The sequenced material came from peripheral blood mononuclear cells. The receptors derive from a person between 18 and 75 years old in good health.

Worth noting for this clone: The read stops 3 residues short of the end of the CDR3; the missing end is completed from the germline J gene. The J gene is TRBJ1-6, the V gene TRBV2; 9 bases fit TRBD1. V gave up 8 bases and J gave up 6 bases; unmatched junction bases: 5. Germline V gene lookup returns CDR1 SNHLY and CDR2 FYNNEI. This CDR3 has 14 residues. The CDR3 spells CASQQGAVNSPLHF. Partial CDR3 DNA: TGTGCCAGCCAACAGGGGGCGGTTAATTCACCC.

This clone was seen many times. The read ends 3 residues before the CDR3 terminus; that terminus is restored from the germline J gene. The rearrangement links TRBV19 to TRBJ1-6, with D possibly TRBD1 on 5 matching bases. Trimming took off 6 bases at V and 3 bases at J, with 12 bases between the two ends. CDR1 is LNHDA and CDR2 is SQIVND in the germline V gene (reference sequence). This CDR3 region has 15 residues. The CDR3 loop reads CASSDRQNYNSPLHF. CDR3 DNA (partial): TGTGCCAGTAGCGACCGACAGAACTATAATTCACCC.

Notes on this clone: The CDR3 goes on 3 residues after the read ends, and that part is filled in from the germline J gene. This rearrangement joins TRBV2 to TRBJ1-2; no clear D gene. The V gene's germline CDR1 is SNHLY and CDR2 FYNNEI. The CDR3 loop spans 13 amino acids. The DNA read from the CDR3 is TGTGCCAGCAGTGAAGTCGGGTGGAAGGGC. It translates to CASSEVGWKG. The CDR3 in its entirety is CASSEVGWKGYTF.

Points on this clone: The read finishes 3 residues shy of the CDR3 end, and the germline J gene is used to complete it. The rearrangement uses TRBV7-6 and TRBJ1-1; D call uncertain. From germline, CDR1 is SGHVS and CDR2 FNYEAQ. This CDR3 spans 13 amino acids. The CDR3 region is CASRILTAGRAFF. CDR3 DNA (partial): TGTGCCAGCAGGATCTTGACCGCGGGTCGA.

This clone has ten or more counts. The CDR3 bases that were read are TGCAGTGCTAGAACCCCGTCAGGGGAAGGCTCACCC. Encoded protein: CSARTPSGEGSP. The complete CDR3 sequence is CSARTPSGEGSPLHF. The chain joins TRBV20-1 to TRBJ1-6; D may be TRBD1 (6 bases). The read finishes 3 residues shy of the CDR3 end, and the germline J gene is used to complete it. Per germline, CDR1 DFQATT and CDR2 SNEGSKA (reference sequence). Between the trimmed V and J ends, which lost 2 bases and 10 bases, there was a span of 18 bases. There are 15 residues in the CDR3.

Worth noting for this clone: The CDR3 end is not reached by the read, which stops 3 residues before it; the germline J gene fills it in. The chain couples TRBV19 to TRBJ2-3, with 8 positions matching TRBD1. The CDR3 sequence is 14 residues long. The germline V gene has CDR1 LNHDA and CDR2 SQIVND (reference sequence). The sequenced part of the CDR3 DNA is TGTGCCAGTAGCACCGGGACAGGCAATCAGCCG. Its translation: CASSTGTGNQP. The entire CDR3 protein reads CASSTGTGNQPQYF.

This clone was counted at least ten times. Sequencing ends 3 residues short of the CDR3 end; the germline J gene provides the rest. The rearrangement joins TRBV12-3 or TRBV12-4 to TRBJ2-2; possible D gene TRBD1, 6 bases. The CDR3 spans 14 residues. Deletions cut 8 bases from V and 2 bases from J, with 12 bases between. CDR3 amino acids: CASSRTANTGELFF. The covered CDR3 bases are TGTGCCAGCTCCAGGACAGCCAACACCGGGGAG.

This clone was recorded at least ten times. The read halts 3 residues ahead of the CDR3 end, with the missing end drawn from the germline J gene. The chain has TRBV13 and TRBJ1-6; D might be TRBD1 (6 bases). The CDR3 sequence is 12 residues long. Germline CDR1 and CDR2: PRHDT and FYEKMQ (reference sequence). The V and J ends lost 11 bases and 5 bases respectively, with 10 bases between them. The covered CDR3 bases are TGTGCCGGGGGACATAATAATTCACCC. Translating gives CAGGHNNSP. The whole CDR3 region reads CAGGHNNSPLHF.

This clone was picked up many times. The DNA ends 3 residues before the CDR3 does, and the rest of the CDR3 is filled in from the germline J gene. This rearrangement joins TRBV7-3 to TRBJ2-7, with 8 bases lining up with TRBD2. There are 14 residues in the CDR3. The V gene end was trimmed by 4 bases and the J gene end by 6 bases; junction bases not matched to a gene: 8. Per the germline V gene, CDR1 is SGHTA and CDR2 is FQGTGA. The CDR3 bases that were read are TGTGCCAGCAGCTCTCAACCGACTAGCGCCGAG. Protein: CASSSQPTSAE. The CDR3 in its entirety is CASSSQPTSAEQYF.

This clone was observed many times. The DNA ends 3 residues before the CDR3 does, and the rest of the CDR3 is filled in from the germline J gene. The chain couples TRBV30 to TRBJ2-3, with 7 positions matching TRBD2. This CDR3 is built from 13 residues. V trimming: 8 bases; J trimming: 1 base; junction bases outside the gene matches: 6. Germline CDR1 is GTSNPN and CDR2 is SVGIG (reference sequence). This chain's CDR3 is CARKAGGTDTQYF. CDR3 bases read: TGTGCCCGGAAGGCGGGAGGCACAGATACG.

Many counts were recorded for this clone. Read sequence stops 3 residues before the CDR3 end, and the germline J gene provides the missing end. Distinct nucleotide sequences in the sample also encode this CDR3. The chain has TRBV6-1 and TRBJ1-2; 7 bases fit TRBD1. V shed 2 bases and J 1 base; nucleotides not matched to a gene: 4. Germline V gene lookup returns CDR1 MNHNS and CDR2 SASEGT. The CDR3 extends over 15 amino acids. CDR3: CASSESNRGNYGYTF. The CDR3 bases that were read are TGTGCCAGCAGTGAATCTAACAGGGGTAACTATGGC.

On this clone: The read terminates 3 residues ahead of where the CDR3 ends, so the germline J gene completes it. The chain combines TRBV29-1 with TRBJ2-5; D gene unclear. CDR1 SQVTM and CDR2 ANQGSEA come from the germline V gene. The V end was cut by 6 bases, the J end by 2 bases, with 13 bases between. The CDR3 contains 13 residues. The CDR3 here is CSVGVGWQETQYF. CDR3 bases read: TGCAGCGTAGGCGTAGGGTGGCAAGAGACC. The full variable domain, its missing parts supplied by reference TRBV29-1 and TRBJ2-5, is SAVISQKPSRDICQRGTSLTIQCQVDSQVTMMFWYRQQPGQSLTLIATANQGSEATYESGFVIDKFPISRPNLTFSTLTVSNMSPEDSSIYLCSVGVGWQETQYFGPGTRLLVL.

This clone was found many times. The read comes to an end 3 residues before the CDR3 does, leaving the germline J gene to fill in the end. The chain employs TRBV18 and TRBJ2-7; TRBD2 matches at 11 bases. This CDR3 contains 13 residues. The germline V gene encodes CDR1 KGHSH and CDR2 LQKENI. The ends lost 7 bases at V and 6 bases at J; junction bases unmatched: 5. The CDR3 bases that were read are TGTGCCAGCTTACTAGCGGGAGAAGGCGAG. It codes for CASLLAGEGE. The whole CDR3 sequence reads CASLLAGEGEQYF.

This clone was recorded at least ten times. The read terminates 3 residues before the CDR3 end, so the remaining end is supplied by the germline J gene. The rearrangement joins TRBV20-1 to TRBJ2-3; a weak D match, TRBD1 (5 bases). The CDR3 is made up of 14 amino acids. Trimming removed 2 bases at V and 0 bases at J, with 9 bases between. From germline, CDR1 is DFQATT and CDR2 SNEGSKA (reference sequence). CDR3 DNA, as far as it was read: TGCAGTGCTAGAAGGACAACTAGCACAGATACG. This codes for CSARRTTSTDT. The CDR3 in full is CSARRTTSTDTQYF.

At least ten counts were recorded for this clone. The CDR3 end falls 3 residues outside the read, so it is completed with the germline J gene. Other nucleotide sequences from this sample produce the same CDR3. This chain joins TRBV14 and TRBJ2-2; D gene uncertain. CDR1 SGHDN and CDR2 FVKESK come from the germline V gene. Trimming removed 4 bases from V and 7 bases from J, with 13 bases in between. The CDR3 runs 14 residues. This CDR3 is CASSPLDRVGELFF. The CDR3 bases that were read are TGTGCCAGCAGCCCTCTTGATAGAGTCGGGGAG. Using reference TRBV14 and TRBJ2-2 for the parts outside the CDR3, the full variable domain is EAGVTQFPSHSVIEKGQTVTLRCDPISGHDNLYWYRRVMGKEIKFLLHFVKESKQDESGMPNNRFLAERTGGTYSTLKVQPAELEDSGVYFCASSPLDRVGELFFGEGSRLTVL.